This TCR beta chain was sequenced during a study of T cell responses to AZD1222 COVID-19 vaccine. Notes on this clone: The antigen is undetermined.

Findings and limits, study-wide: Only six or seven AZD1222 recipients were seropositive at baseline. Clonal diversity may have been underestimated, and the donors were mostly white British, with more females than males. Variant regions that are unmutated are reportedly the target of nearly half of spike-specific TCRs. Spike-specific TCR breadth and depth were elevated following two AZD1222 doses.

Only in-frame clones appear in the TCRdb table, and some are missing; sequencing was by immunoSEQ multiplex PCR. The sample contains some 80,000 clones, approximately 80% of which appear only once. The CDR3 is 14 amino acids. Trimming took off 9 bases at V and 0 bases at J, with 14 bases between the two ends. Germline V gene data show CDR1 as SEHNR and CDR2 as FQNEAQ (reference sequence). The source was peripheral blood, collected 28 days after the second dose of the MenACWY control vaccine. The sequence derives from an adult who received the MenACWY meningococcal vaccine as a control. The chain has TRBV7-9 and TRBJ1-1; D remains ambiguous. The CDR3 here is CASSSWLMNTEAFF. The CDR3 DNA sequence: TGTGCCAGTTCGTCCTGGCTAATGAACACTGAAGCTTTCTTT.